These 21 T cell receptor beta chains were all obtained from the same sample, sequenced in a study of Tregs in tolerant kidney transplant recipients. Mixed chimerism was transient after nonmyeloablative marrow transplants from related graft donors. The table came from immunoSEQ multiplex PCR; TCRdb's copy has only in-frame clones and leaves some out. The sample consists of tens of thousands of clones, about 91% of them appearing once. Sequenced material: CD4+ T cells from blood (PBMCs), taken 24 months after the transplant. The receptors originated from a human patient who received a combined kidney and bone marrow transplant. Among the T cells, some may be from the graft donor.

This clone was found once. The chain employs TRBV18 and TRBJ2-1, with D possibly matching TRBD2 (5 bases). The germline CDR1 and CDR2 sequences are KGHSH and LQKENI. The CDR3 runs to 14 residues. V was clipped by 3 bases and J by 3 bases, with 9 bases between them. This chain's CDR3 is CASSPRAGYNEQFF. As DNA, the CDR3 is TGTGCCAGCTCACCGAGGGCAGGCTACAATGAGCAGTTCTTC.

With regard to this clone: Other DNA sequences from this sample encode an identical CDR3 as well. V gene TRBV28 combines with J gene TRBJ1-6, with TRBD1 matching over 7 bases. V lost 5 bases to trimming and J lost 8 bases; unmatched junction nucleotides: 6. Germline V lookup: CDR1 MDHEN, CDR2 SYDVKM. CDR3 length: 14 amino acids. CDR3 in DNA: TGTGCCAGCAGTGCAGGGGGTTGGGATTCACCCCTCCACTTT. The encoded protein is CASSAGGWDSPLHF.

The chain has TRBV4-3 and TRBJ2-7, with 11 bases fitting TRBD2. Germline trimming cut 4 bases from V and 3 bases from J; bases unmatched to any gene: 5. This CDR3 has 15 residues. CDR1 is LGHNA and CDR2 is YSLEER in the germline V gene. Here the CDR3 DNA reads TGCGCCAGCAGCCCAACTAGCGGGGGTCACTACGAGCAGTACTTC. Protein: CASSPTSGGHYEQYF.

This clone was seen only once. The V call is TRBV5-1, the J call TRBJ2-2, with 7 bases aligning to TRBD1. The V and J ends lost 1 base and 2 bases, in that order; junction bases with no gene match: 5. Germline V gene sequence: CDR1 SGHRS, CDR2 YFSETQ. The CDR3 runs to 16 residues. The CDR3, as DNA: TGCGCCAGCAGCTTGCCGGCAGGGGGAAACACCGGGGAGCTGTTTTTT. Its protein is CASSLPAGGNTGELFF.

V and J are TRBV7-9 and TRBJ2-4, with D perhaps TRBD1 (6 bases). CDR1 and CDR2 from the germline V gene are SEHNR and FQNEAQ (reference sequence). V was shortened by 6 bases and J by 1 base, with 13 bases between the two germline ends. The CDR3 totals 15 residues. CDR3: CASRPTGFAKNIQYF. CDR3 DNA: TGTGCCAGCAGACCTACAGGGTTCGCCAAAAACATTCAGTACTTC.

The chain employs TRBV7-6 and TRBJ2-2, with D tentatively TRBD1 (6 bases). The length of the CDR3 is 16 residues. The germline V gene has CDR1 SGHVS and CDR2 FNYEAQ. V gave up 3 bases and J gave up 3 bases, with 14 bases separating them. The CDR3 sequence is CASSFLRGSDTGELFF. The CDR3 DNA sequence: TGTGCCAGCAGCTTCCTCAGGGGATCGGACACCGGGGAGCTGTTTTTT.

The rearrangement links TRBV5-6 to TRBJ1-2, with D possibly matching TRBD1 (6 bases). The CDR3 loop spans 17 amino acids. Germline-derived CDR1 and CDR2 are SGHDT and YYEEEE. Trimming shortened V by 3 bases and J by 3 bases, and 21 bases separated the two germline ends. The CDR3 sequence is CASSYPNLQGKDYGYTF. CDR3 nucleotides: TGTGCCAGCAGCTACCCTAACCTACAGGGTAAAGACTATGGCTACACCTTC. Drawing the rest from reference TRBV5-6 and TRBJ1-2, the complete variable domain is DAGVTQSPTHLIKTRGQQVTLRCSPKSGHDTVSWYQQALGQGPQFIFQYYEEEERQRGNFPDRFSGHQFPNYSSELNVNALLLGDSALYLCASSYPNLQGKDYGYTFGSGTRLTVV.

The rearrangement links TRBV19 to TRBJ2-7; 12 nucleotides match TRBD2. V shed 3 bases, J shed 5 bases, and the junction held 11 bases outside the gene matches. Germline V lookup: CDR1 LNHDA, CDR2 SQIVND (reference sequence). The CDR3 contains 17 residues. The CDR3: CASSIHRLGLAGNEQYF. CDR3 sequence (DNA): TGTGCCAGTAGTATCCACCGTCTTGGACTAGCGGGAAACGAGCAGTACTTC.

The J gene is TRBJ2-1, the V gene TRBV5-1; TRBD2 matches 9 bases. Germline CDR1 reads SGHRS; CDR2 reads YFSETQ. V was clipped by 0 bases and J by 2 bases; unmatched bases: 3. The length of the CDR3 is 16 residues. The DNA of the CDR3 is TGCGCCAGCAGCTTGGCTGCGGGAGGGCCCTACAATGAGCAGTTCTTC. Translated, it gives CASSLAAGGPYNEQFF.

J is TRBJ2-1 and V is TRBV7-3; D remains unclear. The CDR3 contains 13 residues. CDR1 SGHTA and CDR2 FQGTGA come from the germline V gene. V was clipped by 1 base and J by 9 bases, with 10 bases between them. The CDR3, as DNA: TGTGCCAGCAGCTTAAATTTGTCGGGTGAGCAGTTCTTC. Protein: CASSLNLSGEQFF. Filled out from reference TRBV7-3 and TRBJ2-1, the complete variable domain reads GAGVSQTPSNKVTEKGKYVELRCDPISGHTALYWYRQSLGQGPEFLIYFQGTGAADDSGLPNDRFFAVRPEGSVSTLKIQRTERGDSAVYLCASSLNLSGEQFFGPGTRLTVL.

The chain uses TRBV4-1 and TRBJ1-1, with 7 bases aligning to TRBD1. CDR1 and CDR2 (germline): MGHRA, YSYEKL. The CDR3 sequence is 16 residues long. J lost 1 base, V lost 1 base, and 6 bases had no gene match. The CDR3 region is CASSQVMGQPNTEAFF. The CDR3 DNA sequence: TGCGCCAGCAGCCAAGTAATGGGACAGCCGAACACTGAAGCTTTCTTT.

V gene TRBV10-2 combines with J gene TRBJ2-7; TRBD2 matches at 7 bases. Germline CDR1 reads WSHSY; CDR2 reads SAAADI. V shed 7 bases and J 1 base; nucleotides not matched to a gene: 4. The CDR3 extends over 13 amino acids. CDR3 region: CASTGGPSYEQYF. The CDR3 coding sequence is TGCGCCAGCACGGGGGGTCCTTCCTACGAGCAGTACTTC.

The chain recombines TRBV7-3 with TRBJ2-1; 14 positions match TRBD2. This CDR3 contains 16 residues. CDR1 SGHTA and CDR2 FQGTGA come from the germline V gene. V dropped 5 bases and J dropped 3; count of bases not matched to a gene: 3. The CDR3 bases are TGTGCCAGCAGCCAGGGGACTAGCGGGAGCTACAATGAGCAGTTCTTC. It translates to CASSQGTSGSYNEQFF.

The CDR3 protein is CSVEAYCGGGFYEQYF. Written as DNA, the CDR3 is TGCAGCGTTGAAGCCTACTGCGGGGGGGGCTTCTACGAGCAGTACTTC. The chain joins TRBV29-1 to TRBJ2-7; TRBD2 agrees at 9 bases. The CDR3 length is 16 residues. Germline CDR1 reads SQVTM; CDR2 reads ANQGSEA. V lost 1 base to trimming and J lost 3 bases; unmatched junction nucleotides: 10.

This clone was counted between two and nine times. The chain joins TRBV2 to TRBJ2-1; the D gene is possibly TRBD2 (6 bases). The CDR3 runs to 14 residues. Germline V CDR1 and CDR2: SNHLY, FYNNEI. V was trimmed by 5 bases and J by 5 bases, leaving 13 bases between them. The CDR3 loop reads CASSRDSSHNEQFF. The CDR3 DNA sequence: TGTGCCAGCAGTAGGGACTCAAGCCACAATGAGCAGTTCTTC.

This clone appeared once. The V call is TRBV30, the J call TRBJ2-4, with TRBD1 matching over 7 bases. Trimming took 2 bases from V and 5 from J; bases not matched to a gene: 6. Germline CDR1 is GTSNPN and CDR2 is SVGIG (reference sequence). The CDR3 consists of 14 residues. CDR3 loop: CAWSHGQEQNIQYF. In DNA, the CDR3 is TGTGCCTGGAGTCATGGACAGGAGCAAAACATTCAGTACTTC.

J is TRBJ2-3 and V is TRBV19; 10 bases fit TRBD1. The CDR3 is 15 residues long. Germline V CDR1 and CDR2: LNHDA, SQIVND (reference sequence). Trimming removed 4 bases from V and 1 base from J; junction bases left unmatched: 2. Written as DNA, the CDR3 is TGTGCCAGTAGTAAGGGGACAGGGGGCACAGATACGCAGTATTTT. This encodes CASSKGTGGTDTQYF. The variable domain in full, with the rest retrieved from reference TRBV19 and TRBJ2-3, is DGGITQSPKYLFRKEGQNVTLSCEQNLNHDAMYWYRQDPGQGLRLIYYSQIVNDFQKGDIAEGYSVSREKKESFPLTVTSAQKNPTAFYLCASSKGTGGTDTQYFGPGTRLTVL.

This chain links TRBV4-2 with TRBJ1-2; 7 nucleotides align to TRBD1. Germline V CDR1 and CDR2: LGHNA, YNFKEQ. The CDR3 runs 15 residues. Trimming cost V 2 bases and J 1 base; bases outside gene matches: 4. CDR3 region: CASSQTGVINYGYTF. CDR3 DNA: TGTGCCAGCAGCCAAACAGGGGTGATTAACTATGGCTACACCTTC.

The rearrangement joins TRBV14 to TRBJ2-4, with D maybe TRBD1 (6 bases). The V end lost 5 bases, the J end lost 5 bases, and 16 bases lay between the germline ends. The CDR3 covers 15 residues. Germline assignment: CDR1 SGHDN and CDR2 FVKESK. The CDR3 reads CASSGTRTDQNIQYF. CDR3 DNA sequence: TGTGCCAGCAGCGGGACAAGGACCGATCAAAACATTCAGTACTTC.

CDR3 in amino acids: CATSRDRTDTQYF. The DNA for the CDR3 is TGTGCCACCAGCAGAGATCGGACAGATACGCAGTATTTT. This chain uses TRBV15 with TRBJ2-3; no reliable D call. V was trimmed by 0 bases and J by 3 bases, leaving 4 bases between them. Germline CDR1 reads LNHNV; CDR2 reads YYDKDF (reference sequence). The CDR3 runs 13 residues.

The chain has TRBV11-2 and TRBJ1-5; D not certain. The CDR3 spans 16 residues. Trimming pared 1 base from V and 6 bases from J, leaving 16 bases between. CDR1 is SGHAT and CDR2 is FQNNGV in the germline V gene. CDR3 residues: CASSLVRPARGQPQHF. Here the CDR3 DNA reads TGTGCCAGCAGCTTAGTGCGACCGGCCCGCGGTCAGCCCCAGCATTTT. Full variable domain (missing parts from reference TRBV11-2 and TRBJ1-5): EAGVAQSPRYKIIEKRQSVAFWCNPISGHATLYWYQQILGQGPKLLIQFQNNGVVDDSQLPKDRFSAERLKGVDSTLKIQPAKLEDSAVYLCASSLVRPARGQPQHFGDGTRLSIL.